The clone carrying this T cell receptor (beta chain) has only a few counts. The antigen is undetermined. The V and J ends lost 7 bases and 9 bases respectively, with 13 bases between them. The germline V gene has CDR1 MNHEY and CDR2 SVGAGI. CDR3 length equals 12 residues. From the 5' RACE reads, TCRdb called clonotypes with MiXCR, one entry per CDR3 protein. The repertoire holds around 260,000 distinct CDR3 sequences, with 15% to 20% as singletons. This sample is drawn from a study of T-cell memory formation after mild COVID-19. Findings and caveats of the study: Shrinking CD4+ clones were chiefly CM and EM; CD8+ ones were chiefly EMRA.

The sequenced sample was PBMCs or a T cell subset sorted from them (not recorded which). The chain combines TRBV6-5 with TRBJ2-1; perhaps TRBD1 as D (5 bases). The TCR sequence derives from a man between 18 and 35 years old who had mild COVID-19 (a few samples of this study predate the infection). Cell type and time point are not known. CDR3 bases: TGTGCCAGCATAGGATGGGGCGGTGAGCAGTTCTTC. It encodes CASIGWGGEQFF.